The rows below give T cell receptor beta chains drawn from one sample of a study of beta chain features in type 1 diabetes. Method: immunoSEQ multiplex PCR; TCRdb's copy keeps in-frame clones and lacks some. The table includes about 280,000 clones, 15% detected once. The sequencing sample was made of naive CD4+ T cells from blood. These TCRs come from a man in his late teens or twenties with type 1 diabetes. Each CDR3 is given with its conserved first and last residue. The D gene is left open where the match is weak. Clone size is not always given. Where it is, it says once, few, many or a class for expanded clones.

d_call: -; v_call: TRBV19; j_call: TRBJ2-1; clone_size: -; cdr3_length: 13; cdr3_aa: CATSEGGYNEQFF; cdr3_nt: TGTGCCACTTCCGAAGGAGGCTACAATGAGCAGTTCTTC
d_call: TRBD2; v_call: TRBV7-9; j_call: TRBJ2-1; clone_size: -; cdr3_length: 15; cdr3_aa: CASSAGRGSTQGQFF; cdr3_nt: TGTGCCAGCAGCGCCGGGAGGGGGTCCACACAAGGGCAGTTCTTC
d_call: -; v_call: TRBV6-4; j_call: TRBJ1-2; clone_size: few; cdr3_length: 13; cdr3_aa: CASSLEANYGYTF; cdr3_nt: TGTGCCAGCAGTTTGGAGGCTAACTATGGCTACACCTTC
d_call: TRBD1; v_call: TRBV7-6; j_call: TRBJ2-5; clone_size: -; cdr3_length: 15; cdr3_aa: CASSLGTGVGETQYF; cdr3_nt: TGTGCCAGCAGCTTAGGGACAGGGGTGGGCGAGACCCAGTACTTC
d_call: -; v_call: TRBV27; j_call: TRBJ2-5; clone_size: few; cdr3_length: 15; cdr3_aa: CASRRGQQVLETQYF; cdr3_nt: TGTGCCAGCAGGCGGGGACAGCAAGTGTTGGAGACCCAGTACTTC
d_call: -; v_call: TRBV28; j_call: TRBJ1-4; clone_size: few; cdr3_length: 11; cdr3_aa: CASSFGEKLFF; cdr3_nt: TGTGCCAGCAGTTTCGGTGAAAAACTGTTTTTT
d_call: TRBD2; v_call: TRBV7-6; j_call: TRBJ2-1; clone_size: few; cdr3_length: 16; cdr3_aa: CASSLAAGGGMYEQFF; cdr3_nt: TGTGCCAGCAGCTTGGCGGCTGGGGGAGGGATGTATGAGCAGTTCTTC
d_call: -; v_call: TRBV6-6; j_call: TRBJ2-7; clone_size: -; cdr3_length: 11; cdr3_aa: CASSYRAEQYF; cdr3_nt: TGTGCCAGCAGTTACAGAGCGGAGCAGTACTTC
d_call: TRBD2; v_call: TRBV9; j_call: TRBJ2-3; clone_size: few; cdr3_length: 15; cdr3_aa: CASSAGASGTDTQYF; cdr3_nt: TGTGCCAGCAGCGCGGGGGCTAGCGGGACAGATACGCAGTATTTT
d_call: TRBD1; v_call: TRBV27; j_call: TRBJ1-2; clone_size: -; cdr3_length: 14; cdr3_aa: CASSTRGQLYGYTF; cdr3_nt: TGTGCCAGCAGTACTCGGGGACAGCTCTATGGCTACACCTTC
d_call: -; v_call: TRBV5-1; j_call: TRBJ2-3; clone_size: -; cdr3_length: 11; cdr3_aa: CASSTEDTQYF; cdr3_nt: TGCGCCAGCAGCACAGAAGATACGCAGTATTTT
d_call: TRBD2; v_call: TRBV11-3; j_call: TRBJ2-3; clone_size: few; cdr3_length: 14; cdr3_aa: CASSLSGTPDTQYF; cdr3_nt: TGTGCCAGCAGCTTAAGCGGGACGCCAGATACGCAGTATTTT
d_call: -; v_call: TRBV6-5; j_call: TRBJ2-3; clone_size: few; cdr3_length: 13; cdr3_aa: CASRKPGSKTQYF; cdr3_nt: TGTGCCAGCAGGAAACCTGGTTCTAAGACGCAGTATTTT
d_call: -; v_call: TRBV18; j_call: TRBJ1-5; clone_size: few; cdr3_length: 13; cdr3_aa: CASSPGGGQPQHF; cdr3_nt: TGTGCCAGCTCACCGGGAGGAGGTCAGCCCCAGCATTTT
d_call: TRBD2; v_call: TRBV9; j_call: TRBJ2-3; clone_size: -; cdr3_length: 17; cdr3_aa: CASSVGLAGAPRDTQYF; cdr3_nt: TGTGCCAGCAGCGTAGGACTAGCGGGGGCCCCTCGGGATACGCAGTATTTT
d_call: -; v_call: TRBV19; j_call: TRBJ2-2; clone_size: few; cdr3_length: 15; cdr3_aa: CASSTGLLSTGELFF; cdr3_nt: TGTGCCAGTAGTACGGGACTCCTATCCACCGGGGAGCTGTTTTTT
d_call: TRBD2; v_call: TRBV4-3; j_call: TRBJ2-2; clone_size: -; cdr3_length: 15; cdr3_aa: CASSRTSGGAGELFF; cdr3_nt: TGCGCCAGCAGCCGCACCAGTGGGGGGGCCGGGGAGCTGTTTTTT
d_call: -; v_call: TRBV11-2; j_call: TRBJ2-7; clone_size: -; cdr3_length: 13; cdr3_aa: CAKQRVSSYEQYF; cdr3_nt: TGTGCCAAACAGCGGGTTTCCTCCTACGAGCAGTACTTC
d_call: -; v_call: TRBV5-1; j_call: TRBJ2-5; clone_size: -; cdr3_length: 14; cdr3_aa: CASSFTTGLETQYF; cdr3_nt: TGCGCCAGCAGCTTCACCACAGGGTTGGAGACCCAGTACTTC
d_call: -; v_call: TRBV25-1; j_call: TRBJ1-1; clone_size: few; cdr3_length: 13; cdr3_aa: CASSDRLNTEAFF; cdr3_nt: TGTGCCAGCAGTGACAGGCTGAACACTGAAGCTTTCTTT
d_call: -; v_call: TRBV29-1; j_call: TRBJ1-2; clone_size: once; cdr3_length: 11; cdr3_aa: CSVGTLYGYTF; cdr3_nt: TGCAGCGTGGGGACTCTCTATGGCTACACCTTC
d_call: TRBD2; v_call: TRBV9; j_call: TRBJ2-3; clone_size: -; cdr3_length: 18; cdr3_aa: CASSLRGVTSGELDTQYF; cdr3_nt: TGTGCCAGCAGCCTCCGAGGGGTGACTAGCGGGGAGCTGGATACGCAGTATTTT
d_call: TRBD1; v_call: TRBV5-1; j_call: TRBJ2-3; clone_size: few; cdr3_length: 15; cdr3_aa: CASSPGTGSTDTQYF; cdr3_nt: TGCGCCAGCAGCCCGGGGACAGGGAGCACAGATACGCAGTATTTT
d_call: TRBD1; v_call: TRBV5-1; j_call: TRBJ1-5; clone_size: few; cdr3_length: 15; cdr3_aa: CASRVTGESNQPQHF; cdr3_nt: TGCGCCAGCAGAGTGACAGGGGAGAGCAATCAGCCCCAGCATTTT
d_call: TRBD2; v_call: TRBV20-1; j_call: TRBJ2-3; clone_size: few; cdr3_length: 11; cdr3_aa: CSAVLAPFEYF; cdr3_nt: TGCAGTGCTGTACTAGCGCCGTTTGAGTATTTT
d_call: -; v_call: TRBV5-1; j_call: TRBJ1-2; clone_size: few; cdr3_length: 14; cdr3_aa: CASSTGQPSYGYTF; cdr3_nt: TGCGCCAGCAGCACAGGACAGCCGTCATATGGCTACACCTTC
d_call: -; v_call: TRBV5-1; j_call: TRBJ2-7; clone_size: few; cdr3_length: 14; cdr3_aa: CASSIGTPTYEQYF; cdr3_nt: TGCGCCAGCAGCATAGGGACACCCACCTACGAGCAGTACTTC
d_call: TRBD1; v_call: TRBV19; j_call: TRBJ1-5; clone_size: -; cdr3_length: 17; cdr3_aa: CASSTGGAGGSLMPQHF; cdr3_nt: TGTGCCAGTAGTACGGGTGGAGCAGGGGGCTCCTTGATGCCCCAGCATTTT
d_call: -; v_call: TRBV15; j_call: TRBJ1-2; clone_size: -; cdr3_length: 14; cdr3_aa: CATSRHRANYGYTF; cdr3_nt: TGTGCCACCAGCAGGCACCGAGCTAACTATGGCTACACCTTC
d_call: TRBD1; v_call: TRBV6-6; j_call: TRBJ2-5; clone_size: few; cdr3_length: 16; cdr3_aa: CASSYHPTDRGETQYF; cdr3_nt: TGTGCCAGCAGTTACCACCCCACGGACAGGGGAGAGACCCAGTACTTC
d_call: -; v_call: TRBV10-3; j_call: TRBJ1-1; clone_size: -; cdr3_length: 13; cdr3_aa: CAIRPQTNTEAFF; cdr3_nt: TGTGCCATCAGGCCGCAGACTAACACTGAAGCTTTCTTT
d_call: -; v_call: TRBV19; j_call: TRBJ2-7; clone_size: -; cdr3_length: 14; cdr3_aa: CASRPRTASYEQYF; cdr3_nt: TGTGCCAGTCGCCCCCGGACAGCCTCCTACGAGCAGTACTTC
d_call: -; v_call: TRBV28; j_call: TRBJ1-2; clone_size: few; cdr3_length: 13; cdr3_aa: CASSLPTVSGYTF; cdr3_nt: TGTGCCAGCAGTCTCCCGACAGTATCTGGCTACACCTTC
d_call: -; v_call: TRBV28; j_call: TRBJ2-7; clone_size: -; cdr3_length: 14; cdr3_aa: CASSRTTFSYEQYF; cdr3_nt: TGTGCCAGCAGTCGAACTACCTTTTCCTACGAGCAGTACTTC
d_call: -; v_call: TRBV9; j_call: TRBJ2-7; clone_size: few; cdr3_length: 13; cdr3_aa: CASSVNSGYEQYF; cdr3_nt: TGTGCCAGCAGCGTAAACTCGGGCTACGAGCAGTACTTC
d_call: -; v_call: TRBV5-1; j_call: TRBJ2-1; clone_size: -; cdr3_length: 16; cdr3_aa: CASSLARVSSYNEQFF; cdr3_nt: TGCGCCAGCAGCTTGGCGAGGGTAAGCTCCTACAATGAGCAGTTCTTC
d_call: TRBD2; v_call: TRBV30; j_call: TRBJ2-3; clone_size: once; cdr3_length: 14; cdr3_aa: CAWSGGEGPDTQYF; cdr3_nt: TGTGCCTGGAGTGGCGGGGAGGGGCCAGATACGCAGTATTTT
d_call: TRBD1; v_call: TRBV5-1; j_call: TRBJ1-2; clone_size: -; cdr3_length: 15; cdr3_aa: CASSSGQDFGYGYTF; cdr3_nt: TGCGCCAGCAGCTCCGGACAGGACTTTGGCTATGGCTACACCTTC
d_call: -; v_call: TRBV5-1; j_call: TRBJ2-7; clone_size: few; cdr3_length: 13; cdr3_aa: CASSWLASDEQYF; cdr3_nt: TGCGCCAGCAGCTGGCTAGCTTCGGACGAGCAGTACTTC
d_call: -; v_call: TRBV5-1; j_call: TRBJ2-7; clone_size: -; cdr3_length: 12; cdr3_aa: CASSPGLYEQYF; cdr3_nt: TGCGCCAGCAGCCCAGGACTGTACGAGCAGTACTTC
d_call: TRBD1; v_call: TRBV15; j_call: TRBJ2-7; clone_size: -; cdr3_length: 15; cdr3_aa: CATSGKGGSTYEQYF; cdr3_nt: TGTGCCACCAGCGGTAAAGGGGGCTCAACCTACGAGCAGTACTTC
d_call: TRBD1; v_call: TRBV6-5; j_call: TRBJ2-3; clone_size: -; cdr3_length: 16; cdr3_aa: CASSYRDRGRTDTQYF; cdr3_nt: TGTGCCAGCAGTTACCGGGACAGGGGGCGGACAGATACGCAGTATTTT
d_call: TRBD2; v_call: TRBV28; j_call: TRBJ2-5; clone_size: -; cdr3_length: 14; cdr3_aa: CASRDSGRRGTQYF; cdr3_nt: TGTGCCAGCAGAGATAGCGGGAGGCGAGGGACCCAGTACTTC
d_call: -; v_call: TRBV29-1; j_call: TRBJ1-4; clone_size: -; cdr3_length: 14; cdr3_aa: CSVGIPRFGEKLFF; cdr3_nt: TGCAGCGTCGGAATCCCGAGGTTTGGTGAAAAACTGTTTTTT
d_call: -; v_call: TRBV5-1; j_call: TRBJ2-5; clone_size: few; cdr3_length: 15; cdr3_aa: CASSLAGRVRETQYF; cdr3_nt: TGCGCCAGCAGCTTGGCCGGCAGGGTACGAGAGACCCAGTACTTC
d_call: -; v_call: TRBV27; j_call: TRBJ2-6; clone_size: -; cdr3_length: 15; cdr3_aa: CASSLLSSGANVLTF; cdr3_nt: TGTGCCAGCAGTTTACTTAGCTCTGGGGCCAACGTCCTGACTTTC
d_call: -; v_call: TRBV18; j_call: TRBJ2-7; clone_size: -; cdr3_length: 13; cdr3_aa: CASSLQQGYEQYF; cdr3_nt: TGTGCCAGCTCACTGCAACAGGGCTACGAGCAGTACTTC
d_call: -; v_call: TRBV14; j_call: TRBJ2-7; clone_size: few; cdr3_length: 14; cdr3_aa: CASSVRFSSYEQYF; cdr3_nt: TGTGCCAGCAGCGTCAGGTTCTCGTCCTACGAGCAGTACTTC
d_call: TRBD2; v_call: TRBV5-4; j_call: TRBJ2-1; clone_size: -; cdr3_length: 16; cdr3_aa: CASSPSSSGLYNEQFF; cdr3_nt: TGTGCCAGCAGCCCTTCCTCTAGCGGCCTATACAATGAGCAGTTCTTC
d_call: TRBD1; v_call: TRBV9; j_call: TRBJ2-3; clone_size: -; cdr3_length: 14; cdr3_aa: CASSVGQGPDTQYF; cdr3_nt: TGTGCCAGCAGCGTAGGACAGGGCCCAGATACGCAGTATTTT
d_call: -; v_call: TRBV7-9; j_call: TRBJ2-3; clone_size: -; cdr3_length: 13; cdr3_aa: CASSVSGADTQYF; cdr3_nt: TGTGCCAGCAGCGTATCTGGAGCGGATACGCAGTATTTT
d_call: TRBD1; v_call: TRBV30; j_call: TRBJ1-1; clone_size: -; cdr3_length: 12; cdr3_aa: CAWSTGGSEAFF; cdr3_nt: TGTGCCTGGAGTACAGGGGGAAGTGAAGCTTTCTTT